The clone carrying this TCR beta chain was picked up a small number of times. Its target is not known. The data originate from a study of cytomegalovirus exposure and HLA in healthy donors. Study information: In a later analysis, it was reported that the roughly 120 validation repertoires had been produced on the same platform as the roughly 610 repertoires belonging to the first cohort.

Study results and limitations: Cytomegalovirus association was assigned to around 150 TCR beta chains. Among the CMV-associated chains, three were confirmed in vitro as specific for CMV antigens.

Method: immunoSEQ multiplex PCR; TCRdb's copy keeps in-frame clones and lacks some. Of under 350,000 clones listed, 65% to 90% are singletons. The sample consisted of PBMCs. This clonotype originated in a young woman in good health and CMV-seronegative.

DNA of the CDR3: TGTGCCAGCAGCGCCTCGAGTGTCTCGCAGTTCTTC. Translation: CASSASSVSQFF. The rearrangement uses TRBV9 and TRBJ2-1; D not certain. V lost 3 bases to trimming and J lost 12 bases, with 13 bases between them. Germline V gene lookup returns CDR1 SGDLS and CDR2 YYNGEE. CDR3 length: 12 residues.